The present T cell receptor beta chain was sequenced within a study of control samples from healthy donors and cancer patients. V was pared by 5 bases and J by 3 bases, with 10 bases between. There are 13 residues in the CDR3. CDR1 LNHNV and CDR2 YYDKDF come from the germline V gene (reference sequence). Repertoires were generated with immunoSEQ multiplex PCR, while TCRdb's copy carries only in-frame clones and drops some. The sample holds around 170,000 clones, 90% seen once. Sequenced: blood. J is TRBJ2-5 and V is TRBV15; the D is unclear. The clonotype comes from a woman aged 50 to 65 in good health. The CDR3 nucleotides are TGTGCCACCAGCCCGACTTATAAAGAGACCCAGTACTTC. It specifies CATSPTYKETQYF.